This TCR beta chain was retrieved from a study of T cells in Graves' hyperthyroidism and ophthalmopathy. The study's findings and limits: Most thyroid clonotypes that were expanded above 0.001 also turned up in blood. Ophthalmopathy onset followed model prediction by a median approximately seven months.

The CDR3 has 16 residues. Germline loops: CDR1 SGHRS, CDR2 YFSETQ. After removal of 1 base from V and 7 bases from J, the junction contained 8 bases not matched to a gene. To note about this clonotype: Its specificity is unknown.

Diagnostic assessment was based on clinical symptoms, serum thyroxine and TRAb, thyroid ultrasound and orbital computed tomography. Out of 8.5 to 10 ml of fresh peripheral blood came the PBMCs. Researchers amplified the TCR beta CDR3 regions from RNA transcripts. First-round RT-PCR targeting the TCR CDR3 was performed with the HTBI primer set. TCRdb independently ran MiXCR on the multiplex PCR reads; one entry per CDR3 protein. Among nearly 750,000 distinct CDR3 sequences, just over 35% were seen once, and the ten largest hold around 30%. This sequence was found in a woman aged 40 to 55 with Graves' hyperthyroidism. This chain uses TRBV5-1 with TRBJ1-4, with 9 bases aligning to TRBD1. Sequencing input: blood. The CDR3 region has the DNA TGCGCCAGCAGCTTGACCGGACAGGGGCAGGTTGAAAAACTGTTTTTT. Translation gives CASSLTGQGQVEKLFF.